These T cell receptor beta chains were read from a single sample in a study of OX40 agonist ivuxolimab in advanced cancers. Clones were sequenced by immunoSEQ multiplex PCR, and TCRdb holds only the in-frame ones, with some missing. The sample consists of fewer than 95,000 clones, 84% of them appearing once. The specimen comprised CD4+ or CD8+ T cells sorted from blood, sampled in a trial of the OX40 agonist ivuxolimab. Receptors originate from an adult with an advanced solid tumor such as melanoma, head and neck, liver or kidney cancer. Each CDR3 is given with its conserved first and last residue. The D gene is left open where the match is weak. The size field is filled for only some rows; it gives once, few, many or a size class.

v_call,j_call,d_call,clone_size,cdr3_aa,cdr3_nt
TRBV19,TRBJ1-4,.,once,CASRDPKSTNEKLFF,TGTGCCAGTAGGGACCCGAAGTCGACTAATGAAAAACTGTTTTTT
TRBV4-3,TRBJ2-1,.,.,CASSQEGLGGGNEQFF,TGCGCCAGCAGCCAAGAAGGGCTAGGTGGTGGCAATGAGCAGTTCTTC
TRBV6-5,TRBJ2-1,.,.,CASSGRSSYNEQFF,TGTGCCAGCAGCGGACGAAGCTCCTACAATGAGCAGTTCTTC
TRBV7-2,TRBJ1-1,.,.,CASRRSGAPTEAFF,TGTGCCAGCAGGCGGAGTGGGGCTCCGACTGAAGCTTTCTTT
TRBV5-1,TRBJ1-4,.,once,CASSLTHGRNEKLFF,TGCGCCAGCAGCTTGACCCACGGACGGAATGAAAAACTGTTTTTT
TRBV29-1,TRBJ2-1,TRBD2,once,CSVDFVGLAGQNEQFF,TGCAGCGTTGATTTCGTTGGGCTAGCGGGACAGAATGAGCAGTTCTTC
TRBV4-1,TRBJ2-4,TRBD1,.,CASSPDGDRGRINIQYF,TGCGCCAGCAGCCCGGACGGGGACAGGGGTCGAATCAACATTCAGTACTTC
TRBV5-1,TRBJ1-1,.,.,CASSPTWNTEAFF,TGCGCCAGCAGCCCTACCTGGAACACTGAAGCTTTCTTT
TRBV2,TRBJ2-1,TRBD1,.,CASSVRDRGSNEQFF,TGTGCCAGCAGTGTACGAGACAGGGGCAGCAATGAGCAGTTCTTC
TRBV2,TRBJ1-1,.,.,CASTGRNTEAFF,TGTGCCAGCACGGGGAGGAACACTGAAGCTTTCTTT
TRBV10-3,TRBJ2-1,TRBD2,.,CAISELADNEQFF,TGTGCCATCAGTGAGCTAGCGGATAATGAGCAGTTCTTC
TRBV12-5,TRBJ2-3,.,.,CASGSSGLNTDTQYF,TGTGCTAGTGGTTCCAGCGGACTGAACACAGATACGCAGTATTTT
TRBV11-2,TRBJ2-7,.,once,CASSLNFGYEQYF,TGTGCCAGCAGCCTAAATTTCGGCTACGAGCAGTACTTC
TRBV13,TRBJ1-1,.,.,CASSLTDNTEAFF,TGTGCCAGCAGCTTAACAGATAACACTGAAGCTTTCTTT
TRBV21-1,TRBJ1-5,.,.,CASSKEYRGGQPQHF,TGTGCCAGCAGCAAAGAGTACAGGGGAGGACAGCCCCAGCATTTT
TRBV5-1,TRBJ1-1,.,once,CASSLGETYTEAFF,TGCGCCAGCAGCTTGGGGGAGACGTACACTGAAGCTTTCTTT
TRBV7-6,TRBJ1-6,.,.,CASSLVQGNSPLHF,TGTGCCAGCAGCTTAGTCCAGGGGAATTCACCCCTCCACTTT
TRBV28,TRBJ1-6,.,.,CASKGGFDSPLHF,TGTGCCAGCAAGGGGGGATTCGATTCACCCCTCCACTTT
TRBV19,TRBJ1-1,.,once,CASRGDITNTEAFF,TGTGCCAGTAGGGGGGACATAACGAACACTGAAGCTTTCTTT
TRBV7-2,TRBJ2-7,TRBD2,.,CASSFSGTSVPSYEQYF,TGTGCCAGCAGCTTCTCCGGGACTAGCGTACCCTCCTACGAGCAGTACTTC
TRBV5-6,TRBJ2-2,.,few,CASSLFLFGRRATGELFF,TGTGCCAGCAGCTTGTTTCTTTTTGGCAGGAGGGCCACCGGGGAGCTGTTTTTT
TRBV4-1,TRBJ2-5,TRBD2,.,CASSQGGLAGVQETQYF,TGCGCCAGCAGCCAAGGGGGACTAGCGGGGGTCCAAGAGACCCAGTACTTC
TRBV5-4,TRBJ2-3,.,.,CASSFPGDTQYF,TGTGCCAGCAGCTTCCCAGGAGATACGCAGTATTTT
TRBV5-5,TRBJ1-3,.,.,CASSLAGSTGNTIYF,TGTGCCAGCAGCCTCGCGGGCTCAACTGGAAACACCATATATTTT
TRBV6-6,TRBJ2-7,.,.,CASSDAYEQYF,TGTGCCAGCAGTGACGCCTACGAGCAGTACTTC
TRBV14,TRBJ2-4,TRBD1,.,CASSQITGVGNIQYF,TGTGCCAGCAGCCAGATCACAGGGGTAGGGAACATTCAGTACTTC
TRBV5-1,TRBJ2-7,TRBD2,.,CASSLEVLAGGEQYF,TGCGCCAGCAGCTTGGAGGTACTAGCGGGGGGCGAGCAGTACTTC
TRBV30,TRBJ1-2,.,.,CACDRPTNYGYTF,TGTGCCTGTGACAGACCCACTAACTATGGCTACACCTTC
TRBV28,TRBJ2-3,TRBD1,once,CASSPGQGRTDTQYF,TGTGCCAGCAGTCCGGGACAGGGGCGGACAGATACGCAGTATTTT
TRBV6-5,TRBJ2-7,TRBD1,.,CASSYSWTGAYEQYF,TGTGCCAGCAGTTACTCATGGACAGGGGCCTACGAGCAGTACTTC
TRBV9,TRBJ1-1,.,.,CASSVEGGNTEAFF,TGTGCCAGCAGCGTAGAAGGAGGGAACACTGAAGCTTTCTTT
TRBV19,TRBJ1-2,TRBD1,.,CASSTPGQGFSGYTF,TGTGCCAGTAGTACCCCGGGACAGGGATTTAGTGGCTACACCTTC
TRBV7-6,TRBJ1-5,TRBD1,.,CASSLVGTGSNEAQHF,TGTGCCAGCAGCTTAGTAGGGACAGGTTCTAATGAGGCCCAGCATTTT
TRBV19,TRBJ1-5,TRBD1,.,CASRSGTGAHQPQHF,TGTGCCAGTAGATCCGGGACAGGGGCTCATCAGCCCCAGCATTTT
TRBV28,TRBJ2-5,.,.,CASRTGGASSLYF,TGTGCCAGCAGAACTGGGGGGGCGTCATCTCTGTACTTC
TRBV18,TRBJ2-3,TRBD2,.,CASSRAGTDTQYF,TGTGCCAGCTCGCGAGCGGGGACAGATACGCAGTATTTT
TRBV2,TRBJ1-1,.,.,CASSLQGNTEAFF,TGTGCCAGCAGCCTACAGGGTAACACTGAAGCTTTCTTT
TRBV19,TRBJ1-5,.,.,CASSMGVGQPQHF,TGTGCCAGTAGTATGGGGGTCGGTCAGCCCCAGCATTTT
TRBV7-2,TRBJ2-7,TRBD2,.,CASSLEGLAGPSYF,TGTGCCAGCAGCTTAGAAGGACTAGCGGGACCCTCGTACTTC
TRBV29-1,TRBJ2-5,.,.,CSGGLQETQYF,TGCAGCGGGGGGCTCCAAGAGACCCAGTACTTC
TRBV5-1,TRBJ2-7,.,.,CASSLGRSARNGYEQYF,TGCGCCAGCAGCTTGGGGCGGTCGGCTCGGAATGGCTACGAGCAGTACTTC
TRBV4-1,TRBJ1-5,.,.,CASSQDGGIGNQSQHF,TGCGCCAGCAGCCAAGATGGGGGTATTGGCAATCAGTCCCAGCATTTT
TRBV19,TRBJ1-1,.,.,CASSRATGNYIGTEAFF,TGTGCCAGTAGTAGGGCCACCGGGAACTACATAGGTACTGAAGCTTTCTTT
TRBV2,TRBJ1-2,.,few,CASRGGVLLGYTF,TGTGCCAGCAGGGGAGGAGTCCTCCTTGGCTACACCTTC
TRBV28,TRBJ1-1,.,once,CASSLPGRSEAFF,TGTGCCAGCAGTTTACCCGGACGGTCTGAAGCTTTCTTT
TRBV7-8,TRBJ1-2,TRBD1,.,CASSLGTGRRMDGYTF,TGTGCCAGCAGCTTAGGGACAGGGCGCAGGATGGATGGCTACACCTTC
TRBV5-4,TRBJ2-1,.,.,CASSQDSRNYNEQFF,TGTGCCAGCAGCCAGGACAGCCGGAACTACAATGAGCAGTTCTTC
TRBV11-1,TRBJ2-3,.,.,CASSLYSGATYLTDTQYF,TGTGCCAGCAGCTTATATTCCGGGGCCACGTACCTCACAGATACGCAGTATTTT
TRBV11-2,TRBJ1-2,.,.,CASSTDSNYGYTF,TGTGCCAGCAGCACAGACAGTAACTATGGCTACACCTTC
TRBV2,TRBJ1-5,.,.,CASSLGDRQPQHF,TGTGCCAGCAGCCTAGGGGACCGGCAGCCCCAGCATTTT
TRBV28,TRBJ1-2,.,once,CASSNQGYGYTF,TGTGCCAGCAGTAACCAGGGATATGGCTACACCTTC
TRBV2,TRBJ2-7,.,.,CASSGRALGGTGTYEQYF,TGTGCCAGCAGTGGACGAGCCCTCGGTGGAACGGGGACCTACGAGCAGTACTTC
TRBV7-9,TRBJ1-1,TRBD1,.,CASSFSQGARTEAFF,TGTGCCAGCAGCTTCTCACAGGGGGCGAGAACTGAAGCTTTCTTT
TRBV4-1,TRBJ1-1,TRBD1,once,CASSQDRLTGGKLNTEAFF,TGCGCCAGCAGCCAAGATCGATTGACAGGGGGAAAGTTGAACACTGAAGCTTTCTTT